This T cell receptor beta chain was profiled in a study of cytomegalovirus exposure and HLA in healthy donors. Overall study context: Unique TCRs numbering around 85 million, obtained from HLA-typed donors, made up an early data release. General study results and limits: Being indistinguishable, some V segments were excluded, TRBV6-2 and TRBV6-3 among them.

Comments on this clone: Its specificity is unknown.

PCR employed 60 Vbeta and 13 Jbeta primers. The assay was immunoSEQ multiplex PCR, and TCRdb's table has in-frame clones only and misses some. The data hold around 150,000 clones, with 82% observed a single time. This CDR3 is built from 13 residues. Trimming removed 7 bases from V and 6 bases from J, with 16 bases in between. CDR1 and CDR2 from the germline V gene are GTSNPN and SVGIG (reference sequence). What was sequenced was PBMCs. This chain links TRBV30 with TRBJ1-3, with D tentatively TRBD1 (6 bases). The sequence was obtained from a girl aged 2 to 9 in good health and CMV-seropositive. The CDR3 spells CALGRGASNTIYF. In DNA, the CDR3 is TGTGCCTTGGGCCGGGGGGCATCAAACACCATATATTTT.